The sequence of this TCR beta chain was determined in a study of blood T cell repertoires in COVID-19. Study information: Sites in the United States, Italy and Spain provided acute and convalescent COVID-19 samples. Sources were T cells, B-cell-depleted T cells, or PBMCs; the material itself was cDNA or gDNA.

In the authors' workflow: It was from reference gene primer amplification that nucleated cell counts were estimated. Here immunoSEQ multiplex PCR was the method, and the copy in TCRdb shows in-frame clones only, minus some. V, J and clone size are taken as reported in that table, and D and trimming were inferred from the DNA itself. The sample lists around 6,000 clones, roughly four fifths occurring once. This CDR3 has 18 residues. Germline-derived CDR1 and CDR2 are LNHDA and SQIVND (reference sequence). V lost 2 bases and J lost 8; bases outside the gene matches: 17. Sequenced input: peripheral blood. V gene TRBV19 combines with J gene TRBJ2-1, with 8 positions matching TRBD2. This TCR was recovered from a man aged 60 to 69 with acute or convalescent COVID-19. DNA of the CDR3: TGTGCCAGTAGTATAAGGATATCCGGGAGCGGGAGAGGGGATGAGCAGTTCTTC. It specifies CASSIRISGSGRGDEQFF.